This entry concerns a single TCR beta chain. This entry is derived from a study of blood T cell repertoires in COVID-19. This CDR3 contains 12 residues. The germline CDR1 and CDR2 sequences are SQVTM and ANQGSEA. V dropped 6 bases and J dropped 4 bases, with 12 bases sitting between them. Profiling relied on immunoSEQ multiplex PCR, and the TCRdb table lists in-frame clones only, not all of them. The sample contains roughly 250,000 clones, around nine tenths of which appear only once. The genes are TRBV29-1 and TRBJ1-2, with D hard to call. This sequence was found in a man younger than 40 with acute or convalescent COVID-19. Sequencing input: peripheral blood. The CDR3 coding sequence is TGCAGCGTCGTGTCAAGCGCCTATGGCTACACCTTC. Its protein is CSVVSSAYGYTF. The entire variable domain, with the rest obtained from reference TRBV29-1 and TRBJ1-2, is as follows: SAVISQKPSRDICQRGTSLTIQCQVDSQVTMMFWYRQQPGQSLTLIATANQGSEATYESGFVIDKFPISRPNLTFSTLTVSNMSPEDSSIYLCSVVSSAYGYTFGSGTRLTVV.